A single T cell receptor (beta chain) is shown here with its context. Authors' processing steps: Researchers report that nucleated cell counts were estimated from reference gene primer amplification. Some clones are missing from TCRdb's copy, which holds only in-frame ones; the method was immunoSEQ multiplex PCR. The V and J calls and the clone size are those of that table, but D and trimming were determined from the DNA. The sample records a few hundred thousand clones, roughly 85% being singletons. Germline values: CDR1 SGHTA, CDR2 FQGNSA. Trimming took off 0 bases at V and 2 bases at J, with 7 bases between the two ends. The CDR3 covers 14 residues. This sample is drawn from a study of blood T cell repertoires in COVID-19. Overall study: Sites in the United States, Italy and Spain provided acute and convalescent COVID-19 samples.

The TCR was taken from a young man who had recovered from COVID-19. The sequencing input was PBMCs or T cells enriched from blood (not recorded which). The V call is TRBV7-2, the J call TRBJ1-2; a possible D gene is TRBD1 (5 bases). CDR3 amino acids: CASSLASGNYGYTF. As DNA, the CDR3 is TGTGCCAGCAGCTTAGCATCAGGGAACTATGGCTACACCTTC.